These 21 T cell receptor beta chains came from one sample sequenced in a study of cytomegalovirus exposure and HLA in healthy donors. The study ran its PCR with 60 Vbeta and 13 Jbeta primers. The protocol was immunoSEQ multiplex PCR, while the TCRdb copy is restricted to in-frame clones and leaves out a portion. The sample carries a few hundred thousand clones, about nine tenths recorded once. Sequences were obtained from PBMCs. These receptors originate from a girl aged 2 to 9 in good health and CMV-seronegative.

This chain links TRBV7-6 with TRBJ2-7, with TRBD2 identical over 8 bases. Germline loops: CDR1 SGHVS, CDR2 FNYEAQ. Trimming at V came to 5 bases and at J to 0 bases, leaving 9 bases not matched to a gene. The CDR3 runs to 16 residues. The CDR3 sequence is CASSGLSGSSSYEQYF. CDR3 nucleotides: TGTGCCAGCAGCGGACTCAGCGGGAGCTCCTCCTACGAGCAGTACTTC.

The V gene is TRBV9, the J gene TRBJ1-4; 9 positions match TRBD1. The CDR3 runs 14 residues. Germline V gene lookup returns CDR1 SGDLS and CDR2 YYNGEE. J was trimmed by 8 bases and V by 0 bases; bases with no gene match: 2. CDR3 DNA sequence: TGTGCCAGCAGCGTAGGACAGGGGGTAGAAAAACTGTTTTTT. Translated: CASSVGQGVEKLFF.

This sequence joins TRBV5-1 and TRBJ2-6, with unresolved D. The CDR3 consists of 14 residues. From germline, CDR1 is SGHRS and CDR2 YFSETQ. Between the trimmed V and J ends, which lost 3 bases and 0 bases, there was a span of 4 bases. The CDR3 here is CASSWPSGANVLTF. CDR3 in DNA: TGCGCCAGCAGCTGGCCCTCTGGGGCCAACGTCCTGACTTTC.

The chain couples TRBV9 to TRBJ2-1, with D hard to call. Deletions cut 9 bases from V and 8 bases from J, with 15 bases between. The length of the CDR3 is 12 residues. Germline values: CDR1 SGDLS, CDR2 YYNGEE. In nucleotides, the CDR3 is TGTGCCACCGGCCGCGTGGAGTATGAGCAGTTCTTC. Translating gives CATGRVEYEQFF.

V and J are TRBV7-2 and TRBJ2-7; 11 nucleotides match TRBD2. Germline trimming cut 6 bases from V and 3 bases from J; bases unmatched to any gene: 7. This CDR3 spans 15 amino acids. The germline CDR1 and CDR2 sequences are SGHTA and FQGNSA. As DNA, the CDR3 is TGTGCCAGCAGAACAACTAGCGGGGGACTCTACGAGCAGTACTTC. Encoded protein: CASRTTSGGLYEQYF.

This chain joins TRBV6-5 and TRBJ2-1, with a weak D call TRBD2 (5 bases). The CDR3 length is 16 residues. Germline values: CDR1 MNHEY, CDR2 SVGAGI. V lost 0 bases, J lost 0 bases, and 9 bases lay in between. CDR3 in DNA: TGTGCCAGCAGTTACTCGGGCGCGGGCTCCTACAATGAGCAGTTCTTC. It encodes CASSYSGAGSYNEQFF.

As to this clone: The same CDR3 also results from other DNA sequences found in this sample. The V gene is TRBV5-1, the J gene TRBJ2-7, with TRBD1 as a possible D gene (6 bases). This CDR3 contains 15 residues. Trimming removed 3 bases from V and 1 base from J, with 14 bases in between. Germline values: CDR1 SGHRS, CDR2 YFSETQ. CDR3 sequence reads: CASSSGQPKSYEQYF. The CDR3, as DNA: TGCGCCAGCAGCTCCGGACAGCCGAAATCCTACGAGCAGTACTTC.

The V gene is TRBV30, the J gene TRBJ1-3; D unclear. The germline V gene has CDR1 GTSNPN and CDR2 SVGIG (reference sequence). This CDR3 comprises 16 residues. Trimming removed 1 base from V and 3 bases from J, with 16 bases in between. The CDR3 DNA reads TGTGCCTGGAGTGCCCCCCAGGCGTCAGGTGGAAACACCATATATTTT. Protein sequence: CAWSAPQASGGNTIYF.

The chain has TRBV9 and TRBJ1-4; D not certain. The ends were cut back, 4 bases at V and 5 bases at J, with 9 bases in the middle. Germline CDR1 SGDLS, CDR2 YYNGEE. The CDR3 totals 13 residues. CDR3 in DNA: TGTGCCAGCAGCACTGGGCCGAATGAAAAACTGTTTTTT. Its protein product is CASSTGPNEKLFF.

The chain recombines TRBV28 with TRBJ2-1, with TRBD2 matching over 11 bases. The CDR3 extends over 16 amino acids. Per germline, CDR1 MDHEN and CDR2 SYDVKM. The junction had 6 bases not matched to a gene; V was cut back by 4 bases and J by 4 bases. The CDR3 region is CASSSHLAGGYNEQFF. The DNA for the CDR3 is TGTGCCAGCAGTTCCCATCTAGCGGGGGGTTACAATGAGCAGTTCTTC.

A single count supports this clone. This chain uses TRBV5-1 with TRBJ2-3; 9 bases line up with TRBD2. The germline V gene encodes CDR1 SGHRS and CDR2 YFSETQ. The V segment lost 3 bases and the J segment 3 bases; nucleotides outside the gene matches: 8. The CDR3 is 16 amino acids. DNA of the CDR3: TGCGCCAGCAGCTCCCGGGTAGCGGGAGTGACAGATACGCAGTATTTT. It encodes CASSSRVAGVTDTQYF.

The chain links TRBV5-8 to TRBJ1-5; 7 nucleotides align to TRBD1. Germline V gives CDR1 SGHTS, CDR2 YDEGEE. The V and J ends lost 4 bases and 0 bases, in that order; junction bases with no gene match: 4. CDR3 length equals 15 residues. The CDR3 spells CASSKGQYSNQPQHF. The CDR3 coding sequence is TGTGCCAGCAGCAAGGGACAGTATAGCAATCAGCCCCAGCATTTT.

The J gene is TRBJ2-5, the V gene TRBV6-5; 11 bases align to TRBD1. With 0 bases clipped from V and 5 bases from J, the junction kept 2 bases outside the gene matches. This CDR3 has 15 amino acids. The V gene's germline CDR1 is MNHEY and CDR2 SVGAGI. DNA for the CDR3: TGTGCCAGCAGTTACTCCGGACAGGGGGCGGAGACCCAGTACTTC. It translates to CASSYSGQGAETQYF.

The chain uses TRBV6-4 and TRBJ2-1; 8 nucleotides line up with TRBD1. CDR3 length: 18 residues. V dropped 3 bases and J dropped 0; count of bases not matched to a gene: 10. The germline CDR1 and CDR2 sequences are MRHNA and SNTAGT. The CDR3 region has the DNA TGTGCCAGCAGTGAACTGGGGGGACAGGTGAGCTCCTACAATGAGCAGTTCTTC. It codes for CASSELGGQVSSYNEQFF.

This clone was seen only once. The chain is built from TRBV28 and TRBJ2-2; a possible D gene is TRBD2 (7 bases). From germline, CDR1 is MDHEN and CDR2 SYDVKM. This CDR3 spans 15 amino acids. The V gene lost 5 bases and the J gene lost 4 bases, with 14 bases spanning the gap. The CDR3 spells CASSPRGAPTGELFF. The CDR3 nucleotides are TGTGCCAGCAGTCCCCGGGGGGCCCCCACCGGGGAGCTGTTTTTT.

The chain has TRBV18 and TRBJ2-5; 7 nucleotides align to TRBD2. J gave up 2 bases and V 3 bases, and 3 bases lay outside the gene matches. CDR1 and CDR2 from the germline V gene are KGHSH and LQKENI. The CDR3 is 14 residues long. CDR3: CASSPLGLQETQYF. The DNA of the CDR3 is TGTGCCAGCTCACCCCTGGGACTACAAGAGACCCAGTACTTC.

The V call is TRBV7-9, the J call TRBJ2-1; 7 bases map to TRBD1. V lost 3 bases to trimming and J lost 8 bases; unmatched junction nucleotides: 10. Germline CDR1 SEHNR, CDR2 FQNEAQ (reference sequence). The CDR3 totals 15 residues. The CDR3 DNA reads TGTGCCAGCAGCTTGTCCGGGACAGCCACCGATGAGCAGTTCTTC. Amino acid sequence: CASSLSGTATDEQFF.

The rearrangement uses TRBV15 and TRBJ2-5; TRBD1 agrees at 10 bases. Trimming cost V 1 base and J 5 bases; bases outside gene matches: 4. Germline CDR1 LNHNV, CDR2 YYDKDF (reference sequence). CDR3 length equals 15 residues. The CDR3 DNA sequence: TGTGCCACCAGCAGAGGGACAGGGGGACTGGAGACCCAGTACTTC. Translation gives CATSRGTGGLETQYF.

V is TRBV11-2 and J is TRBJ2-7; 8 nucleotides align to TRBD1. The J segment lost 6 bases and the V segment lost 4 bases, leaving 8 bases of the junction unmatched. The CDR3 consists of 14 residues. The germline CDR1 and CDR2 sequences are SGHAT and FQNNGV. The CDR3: CASSSQGARAEQYF. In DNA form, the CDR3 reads TGTGCCAGCAGCTCGCAGGGGGCGCGAGCCGAGCAGTACTTC.

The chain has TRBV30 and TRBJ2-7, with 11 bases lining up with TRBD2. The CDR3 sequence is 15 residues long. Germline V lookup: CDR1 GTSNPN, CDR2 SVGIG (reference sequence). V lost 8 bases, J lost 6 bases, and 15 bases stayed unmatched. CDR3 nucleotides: TGTGCCAGGTCGGGACTAGCGGATACCCACCTCGAGCAGTACTTC. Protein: CARSGLADTHLEQYF.

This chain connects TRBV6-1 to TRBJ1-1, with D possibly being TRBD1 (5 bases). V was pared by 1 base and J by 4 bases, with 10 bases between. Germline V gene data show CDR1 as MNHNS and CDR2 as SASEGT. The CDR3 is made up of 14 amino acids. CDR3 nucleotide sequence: TGTGCCAGCAGTGAAGGTCAGGGTTTCACTGAAGCTTTCTTT. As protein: CASSEGQGFTEAFF.